This TCR beta chain is from a study of T cells in Graves' hyperthyroidism and ophthalmopathy. Trimming took off 4 bases at V and 0 bases at J, with 10 bases between the two ends. Per germline, CDR1 KGHDR and CDR2 SFDVKD. The CDR3 is 15 residues long. The CDR3 regions of TCR beta were amplified from RNA transcripts. The primer set for the first-round RT-PCR of the TCR CDR3 was HTBI. TCRdb used MiXCR to reprocess the multiplex PCR reads, holding one entry per CDR3 protein. Of about 480,000 distinct CDR3 sequences in the sample, 20% to 25% were seen once. The clonotype comes from a woman in her 70s with Graves' ophthalmopathy. This rearrangement joins TRBV24-1 to TRBJ2-3, with D tentatively TRBD2 (6 bases). The source material was blood. The CDR3 nucleotides are TGTGCCACCAGTGACTCCGGGACTAGCACAGATACGCAGTATTTT. It is translated as CATSDSGTSTDTQYF.